The 6 T cell receptor beta chains below were found in one sample sequenced in a study of cytomegalovirus exposure and HLA in healthy donors. This PCR relied on a set of 60 Vbeta primers and 13 Jbeta primers. The data were produced by immunoSEQ multiplex PCR, yet TCRdb's version contains in-frame clones alone and is incomplete. Of about 150,000 clones detected, around 9.6% appear once; the ten largest clones hold 1.5% to 2%. Specimen: PBMCs. These TCRs come from a male donor in good health and CMV-seronegative.

This rearrangement joins TRBV9 to TRBJ2-2; TRBD2 agrees at 8 bases. Germline V CDR1 and CDR2: SGDLS, YYNGEE. This CDR3 is built from 15 residues. The junction had 2 bases not matched to a gene; V was cut back by 3 bases and J by 1 base. The CDR3 reads CASSELAGNTGELFF. In DNA form, the CDR3 reads TGTGCCAGCAGCGAGCTAGCGGGGAACACCGGGGAGCTGTTTTTT. The whole variable domain, remainder taken from reference TRBV9 and TRBJ2-2, is DSGVTQTPKHLITATGQRVTLRCSPRSGDLSVYWYQQSLDQGLQFLIQYYNGEERAKGNILERFSAQQFPDLHSELNLSSLELGDSALYFCASSELAGNTGELFFGEGSRLTVL.

The chain is built from TRBV4-1 and TRBJ2-5; D perhaps matches TRBD2 (5 bases). Trimming shortened V by 3 bases and J by 3 bases, and 14 bases separated the two germline ends. Germline V gene data show CDR1 as MGHRA and CDR2 as YSYEKL. CDR3 size: 15 residues. CDR3 sequence (DNA): TGCGCCAGCAGCCACCCGGGGTCCAGGAAAGAGACCCAGTACTTC. Its translation: CASSHPGSRKETQYF.

V usage is TRBV5-1 and J usage is TRBJ1-2; TRBD1 is a possible D gene (5 bases). The CDR3 runs 19 residues. CDR1 is SGHRS, CDR2 YFSETQ, per germline. V was clipped by 6 bases and J by 2 bases, with 29 bases between them. This chain's CDR3 is CASTQDVPGQGLSNYGYTF. The CDR3 coding sequence is TGCGCCAGCACCCAGGATGTCCCCGGGCAGGGTCTATCCAACTATGGCTACACCTTC.

The table lists this clone with a few counts. The chain couples TRBV6-1 to TRBJ1-3; 10 bases fit TRBD1. Germline lookup yields CDR1 MNHNS and CDR2 SASEGT. J was trimmed by 2 bases and V by 7 bases; bases with no gene match: 5. CDR3 length equals 15 residues. The CDR3 protein is CASTRGTGAGNTIYF. The CDR3 coding sequence is TGTGCCAGCACTCGGGGGACAGGGGCTGGAAACACCATATATTTT.

The chain links TRBV11-2 to TRBJ2-7, with 10 bases fitting TRBD2. There are 17 residues in the CDR3. Germline assignment: CDR1 SGHAT and CDR2 FQNNGV. After removal of 0 bases from V and 2 bases from J, the junction contained 7 bases not matched to a gene. In nucleotides, the CDR3 is TGTGCCAGCAGCTTAGATAGTAGGACTAGCGGTCCCTACGAGCAGTACTTC. Its translation: CASSLDSRTSGPYEQYF. The full variable domain, rest sourced from reference TRBV11-2 and TRBJ2-7, is EAGVAQSPRYKIIEKRQSVAFWCNPISGHATLYWYQQILGQGPKLLIQFQNNGVVDDSQLPKDRFSAERLKGVDSTLKIQPAKLEDSAVYLCASSLDSRTSGPYEQYFGPGTRLTVT.

The chain employs TRBV9 and TRBJ2-5; 11 bases line up with TRBD2. With 2 bases clipped from V and 14 bases from J, the junction kept 11 bases outside the gene matches. The CDR3 has 14 residues. Germline V lookup: CDR1 SGDLS, CDR2 YYNGEE. As DNA, the CDR3 is TGTGCCAGCAGCGTGGATCTAGCGGGGGGCCCCCCTTACTTC. It specifies CASSVDLAGGPPYF.